This T cell receptor beta chain was recorded in a study of identical twins. TCRdb itself ran the 5' RACE reads through MiXCR, one entry per CDR3 protein. The table has some 760,000 distinct CDR3 sequences, roughly 18% seen once. Study-wide points: Out-of-frame alpha sequences common to twins exhibited an excess of low generation probability.

About this clonotype itself: What it binds is unknown.

V gave up 1 base and J gave up 12 bases, with 13 bases separating them. From germline, CDR1 is ENHRY and CDR2 SYGVKD. This CDR3 has 12 amino acids. These data also formed part of another study, on T cells expressing NK-cell markers.

The sequencing sample was made of PBMCs. The chain is built from TRBV10-3 and TRBJ2-7; D uncertain. This TCR was recovered from a woman aged 18 to 35 in good health. This CDR3 reads CAISEFTAALYF. The CDR3 DNA is TGTGCCATCAGTGAGTTCACGGCGGCATTGTACTTC.